The source of this T cell receptor (beta chain) is a study of blood T cell repertoires in COVID-19. About the study: The origin of the acute and convalescent COVID-19 samples was the United States, Italy and Spain. PBMCs, B-cell-depleted T cells, or T cells provided the cDNA or gDNA that made up the material.

Study members were between about 18 and 89 years old and lived in 20 to 30 US regions. Profiling relied on immunoSEQ multiplex PCR, and the TCRdb table lists in-frame clones only, not all of them. The table has 100,000 to 150,000 clones, around 88% seen once. Losses at the gene ends were 3 bases for V and 3 bases for J; bases not matched to a gene: 1. The CDR3 runs to 13 residues. CDR1 and CDR2 (germline): SGHDN, FVKESK. The material sequenced was PBMCs or T cells enriched from blood (not recorded which). The receptor's source is a woman aged 50 to 60 who had recovered from COVID-19. The chain uses TRBV14 and TRBJ2-5, with 7 nucleotides matching TRBD1. CDR3 DNA: TGTGCCAGCAGCCAGGGACAGAAAGAGACCCAGTACTTC. Its translation is CASSQGQKETQYF.